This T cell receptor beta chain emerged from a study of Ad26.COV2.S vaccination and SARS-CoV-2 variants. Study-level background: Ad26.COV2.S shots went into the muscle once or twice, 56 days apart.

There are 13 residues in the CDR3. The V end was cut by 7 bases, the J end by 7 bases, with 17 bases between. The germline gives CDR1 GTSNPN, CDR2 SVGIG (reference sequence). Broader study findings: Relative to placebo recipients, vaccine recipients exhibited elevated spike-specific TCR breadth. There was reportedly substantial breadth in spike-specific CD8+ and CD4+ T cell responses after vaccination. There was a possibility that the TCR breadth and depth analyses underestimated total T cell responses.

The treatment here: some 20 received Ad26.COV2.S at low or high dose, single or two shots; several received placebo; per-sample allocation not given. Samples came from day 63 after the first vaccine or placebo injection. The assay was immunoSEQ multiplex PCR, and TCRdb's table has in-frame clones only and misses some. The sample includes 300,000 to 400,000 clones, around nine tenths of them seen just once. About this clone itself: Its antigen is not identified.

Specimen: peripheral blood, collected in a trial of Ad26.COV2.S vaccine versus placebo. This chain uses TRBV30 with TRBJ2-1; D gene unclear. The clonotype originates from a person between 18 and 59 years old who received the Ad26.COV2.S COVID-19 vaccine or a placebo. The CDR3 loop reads CAYRLPTRNEQFF. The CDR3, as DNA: TGTGCCTATCGACTGCCCACGAGAAATGAGCAGTTCTTC.